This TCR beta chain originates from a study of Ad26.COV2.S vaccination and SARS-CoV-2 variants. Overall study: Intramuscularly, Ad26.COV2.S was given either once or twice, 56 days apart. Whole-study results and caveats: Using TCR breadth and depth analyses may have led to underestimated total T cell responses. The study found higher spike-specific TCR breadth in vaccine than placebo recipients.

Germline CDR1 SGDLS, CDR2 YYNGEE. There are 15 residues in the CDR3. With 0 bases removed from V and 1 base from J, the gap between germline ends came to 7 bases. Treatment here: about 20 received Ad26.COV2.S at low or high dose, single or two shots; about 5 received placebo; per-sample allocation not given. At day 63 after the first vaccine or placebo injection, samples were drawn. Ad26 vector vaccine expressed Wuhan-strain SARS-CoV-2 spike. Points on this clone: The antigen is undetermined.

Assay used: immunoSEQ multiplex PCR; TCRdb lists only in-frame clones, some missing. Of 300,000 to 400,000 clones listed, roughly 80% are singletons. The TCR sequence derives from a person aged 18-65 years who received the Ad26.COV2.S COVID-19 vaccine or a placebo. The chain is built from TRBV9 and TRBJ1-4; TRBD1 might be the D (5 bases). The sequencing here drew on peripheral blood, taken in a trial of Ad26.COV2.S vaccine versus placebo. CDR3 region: CASSVAGLTNEKLFF. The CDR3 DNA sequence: TGTGCCAGCAGCGTAGCGGGGCTAACTAATGAAAAACTGTTTTTT.